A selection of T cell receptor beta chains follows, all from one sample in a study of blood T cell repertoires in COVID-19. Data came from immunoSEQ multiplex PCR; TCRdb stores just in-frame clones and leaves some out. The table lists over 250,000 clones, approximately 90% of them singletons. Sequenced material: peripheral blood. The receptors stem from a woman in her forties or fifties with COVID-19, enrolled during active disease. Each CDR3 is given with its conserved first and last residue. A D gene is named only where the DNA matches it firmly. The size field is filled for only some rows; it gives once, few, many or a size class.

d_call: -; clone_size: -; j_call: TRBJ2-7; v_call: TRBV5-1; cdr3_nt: TGCGCCAGCAGCTTGGAGGCGGTAGCTCCCTACGAGCAGTACTTC; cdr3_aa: CASSLEAVAPYEQYF
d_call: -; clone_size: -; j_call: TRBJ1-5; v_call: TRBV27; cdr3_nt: TGTGCCAGCAGTTTATACGGGAGCAATCAGCCCCAGCATTTT; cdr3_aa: CASSLYGSNQPQHF
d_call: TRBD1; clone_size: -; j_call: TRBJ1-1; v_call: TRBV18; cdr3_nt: TGTGCCAGCTCACCAGGACAGGGGATCGGGCGGAACACTGAAGCTTTCTTT; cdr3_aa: CASSPGQGIGRNTEAFF
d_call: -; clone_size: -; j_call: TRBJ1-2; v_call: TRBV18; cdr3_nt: TGTGCCAGCTCATCTTCCTGGGGGGGAACTGATGGCTACACCTTC; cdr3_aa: CASSSSWGGTDGYTF
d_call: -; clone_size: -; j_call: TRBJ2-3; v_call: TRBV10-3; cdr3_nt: TGTGCCATCAGTCCCCCCAATACAGATACGCAGTATTTT; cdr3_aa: CAISPPNTDTQYF
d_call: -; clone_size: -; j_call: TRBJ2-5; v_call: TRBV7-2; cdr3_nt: TGTGCCAGCAGCTTAGTCTGGGCCCAAGAGACCCAGTACTTC; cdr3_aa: CASSLVWAQETQYF
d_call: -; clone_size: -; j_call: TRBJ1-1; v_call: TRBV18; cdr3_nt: TGTGCCAGCTCGAGGGATACCAACACTGAAGCTTTCTTT; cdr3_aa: CASSRDTNTEAFF
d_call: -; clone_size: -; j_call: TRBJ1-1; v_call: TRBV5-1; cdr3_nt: TGCGCCAGCAGACAAGCGGGGGTTCTGAACACTGAAGCTTTCTTT; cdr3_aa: CASRQAGVLNTEAFF
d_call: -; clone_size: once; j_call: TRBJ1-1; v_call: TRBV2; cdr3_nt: TGTGCCAGCAGTGATGGGGGACTTCATGAAGCTTTCTTT; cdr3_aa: CASSDGGLHEAFF
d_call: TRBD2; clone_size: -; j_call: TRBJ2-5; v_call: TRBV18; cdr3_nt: TGTGCCAGCTCATCGTCGACTAGCGGGGGCGAGACCCAGTACTTC; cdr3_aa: CASSSSTSGGETQYF
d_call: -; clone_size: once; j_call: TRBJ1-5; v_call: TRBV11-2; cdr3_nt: TGTGCCAGCAGTTCGGGTAGCAATCAGCCCCAGCATTTT; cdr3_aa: CASSSGSNQPQHF
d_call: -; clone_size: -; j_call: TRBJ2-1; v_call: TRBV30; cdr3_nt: TGTGCCTCCAAAGCGAGTAGCTCCTACAATGAGCAGTTCTTC; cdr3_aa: CASKASSSYNEQFF